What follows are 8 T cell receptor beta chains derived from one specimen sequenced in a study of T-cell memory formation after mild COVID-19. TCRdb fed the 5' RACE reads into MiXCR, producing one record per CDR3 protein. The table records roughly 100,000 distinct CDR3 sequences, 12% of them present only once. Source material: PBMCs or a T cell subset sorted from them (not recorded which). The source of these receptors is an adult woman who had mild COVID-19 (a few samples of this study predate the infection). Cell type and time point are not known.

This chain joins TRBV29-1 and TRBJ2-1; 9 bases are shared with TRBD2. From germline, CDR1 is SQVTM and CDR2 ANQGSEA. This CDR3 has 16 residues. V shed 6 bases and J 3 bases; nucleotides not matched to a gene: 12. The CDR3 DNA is TGCAGCGTCGATTACATCGGACTAGCGAGCTACAATGAGCAGTTCTTC. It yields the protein CSVDYIGLASYNEQFF.

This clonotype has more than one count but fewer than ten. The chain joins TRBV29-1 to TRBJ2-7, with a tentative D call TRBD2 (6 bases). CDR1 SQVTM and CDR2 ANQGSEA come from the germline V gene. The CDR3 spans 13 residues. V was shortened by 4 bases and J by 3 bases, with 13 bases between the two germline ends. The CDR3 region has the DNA TGCAGCGTTGCCCCGGGGGTCGGCTACGAGCAGTACTTC. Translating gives CSVAPGVGYEQYF.

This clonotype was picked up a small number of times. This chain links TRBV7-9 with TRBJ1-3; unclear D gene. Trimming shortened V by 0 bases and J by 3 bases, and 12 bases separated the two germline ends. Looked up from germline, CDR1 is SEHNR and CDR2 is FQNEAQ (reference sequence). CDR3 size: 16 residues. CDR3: CASSLAFTDVGNTIYF. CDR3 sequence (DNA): TGTGCCAGCAGCTTAGCCTTTACGGATGTTGGAAACACCATATATTTT.

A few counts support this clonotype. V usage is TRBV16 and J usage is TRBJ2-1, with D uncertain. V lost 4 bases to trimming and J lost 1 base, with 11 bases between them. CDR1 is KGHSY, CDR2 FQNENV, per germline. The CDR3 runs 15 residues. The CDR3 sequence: CASSPSGPSYNEQFF. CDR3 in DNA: TGTGCCAGCAGCCCATCAGGCCCGTCCTACAATGAGCAGTTCTTC.

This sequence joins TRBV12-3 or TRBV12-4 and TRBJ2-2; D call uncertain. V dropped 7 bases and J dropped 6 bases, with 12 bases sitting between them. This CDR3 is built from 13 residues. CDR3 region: CASNSEVSGELFF. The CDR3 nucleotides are TGTGCCAGCAATTCAGAAGTTTCCGGGGAGCTGTTTTTT.

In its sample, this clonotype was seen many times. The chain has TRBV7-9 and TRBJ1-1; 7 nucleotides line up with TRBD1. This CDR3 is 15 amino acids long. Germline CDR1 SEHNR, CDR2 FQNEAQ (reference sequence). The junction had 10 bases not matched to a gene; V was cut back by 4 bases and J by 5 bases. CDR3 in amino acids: CASSWKDRAGTEAFF. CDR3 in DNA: TGTGCCAGCAGCTGGAAAGACAGGGCCGGGACTGAAGCTTTCTTT.

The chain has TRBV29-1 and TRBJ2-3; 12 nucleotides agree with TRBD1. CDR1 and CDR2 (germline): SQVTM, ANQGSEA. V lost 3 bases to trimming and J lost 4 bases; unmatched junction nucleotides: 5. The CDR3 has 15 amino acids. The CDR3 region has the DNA TGCAGCGTTGATTGGGGACAGGGGGCTGCAGATACGCAGTATTTT. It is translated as CSVDWGQGAADTQYF.

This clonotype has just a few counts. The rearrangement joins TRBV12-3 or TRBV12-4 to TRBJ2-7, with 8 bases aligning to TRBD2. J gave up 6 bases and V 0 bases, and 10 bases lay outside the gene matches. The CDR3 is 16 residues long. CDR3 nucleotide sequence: TGTGCCAGCAGTTTAGCCCCTAGCGGGCCGGTCGGCGAGCAGTACTTC. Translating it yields CASSLAPSGPVGEQYF.